This entry describes one TCR beta chain. It lacks a known antigen. No qualities accompany the bases; no much larger clone lies one base away. Ficoll-Paque density gradient centrifugation was the method used to isolate PBMCs. The data stem from a study of T-cell memory formation after mild COVID-19 (dated by TCRdb to 2020 to 2022). General notes on the study: TCR sequence clusters from the two donors were found to be largely donor specific. In two donors, T-cell clones that expanded and contracted after mild COVID-19 were tracked by sequencing TCRalpha and TCRbeta repertoires over time. Two young, previously healthy adult volunteers, one female and one male, were included in the cohort. Overall study outcomes, separate from this receptor: SARS-CoV-2 specificity was not confirmed for the second-wave clones peaking on day 37. The study covered only a couple of mild cases, and larger cohorts including severe cases with pre-infection samples were considered necessary. Contracting CD4+ clones appeared mostly in the CM and EM memory subsets, whereas CD8+ clones were enriched in EMRA. Clones contracting from day 15 to 85 had balanced CD4/CD8 phenotypes, while a second wave expanding from day 15 to 37 was biased towards CD4+. The detection of some responding clones in pre-infection memory suggests that pre-existing cross-reactive memory T cells joined the SARS-CoV-2 response.

The germline V gene provides CDR1 MNHEY and CDR2 SVGAGI. V trim: 5 bases; J trim: 0 bases; unmatched bases: 12. The CDR3, cysteine through phenylalanine, is 17 amino acids long. Of all the DNA, just the CDR3 is kept, 51 bases in frame from base 1. TCRdb shows the sequencer as Illumina NovaSeq 6000. TCRalpha and TCRbeta cDNA libraries were built by 5'RACE with constant-segment primers, adding sample barcodes and unique molecular identifiers. RNA was extracted from every sample with Trizol reagent. Libraries were amplified in two PCR steps, with a second sample barcode and Illumina TruSeq adapters added in the second step. The libraries were sequenced on an Illumina NovaSeq using 2 x 150 bp paired-end reads. In the authors' own workflow: Demultiplexing of reads and collapsing into UMI-guided consensus sequences were performed with migec v1.2.7. Using mixcr v2.1.11, UMI consensuses were aligned to TRA and TRB V and J templates and then assembled into clonotypes. A clonotype was counted as expanded or contracted only if both edgeR and NoisET called the change significant, with noise models trained on biological replicates. For edgeR calls, the cutoffs were a false discovery rate-adjusted p below 0.01 and a log2 fold-change threshold of 1. As an exploratory analysis of dynamics, PCA with hierarchical clustering was applied to max-normalized trajectories of the 1000 most abundant clonotypes. Separately sequenced CD4+ and CD8+ repertoires were used to assign a CD4 or CD8 phenotype to each responding clone. TCRdb reprocessed the public reads (quality trimming at Q25 with fastp, clone calling with MiXCR) and kept in-frame beta chains. One record per CDR3 amino acid sequence lists the most common genes and DNA. These V and J calls originate from TCRdb's pipeline instead of the authors' own analysis. Recorded for this sample are around 470,000 distinct CDR3 sequences; about 20% of them occurred a single time. The ten largest clones represent 7.5% to 9.5% of the sample.

The TCR sequence derives from an adult woman who had mild COVID-19 (a few samples of this study predate the infection). The sample titles of this study are shuffled in the database, so cell type and time point are left out; the donor was told from shared clones. The sequencing sample was made of PBMCs or a T cell subset sorted from them (not recorded which). The rearrangement combines TRBV6-5 with TRBJ2-7, and 8 bases in between align with TRBD2. The CDR3 reads CASSPLSWREASYEQYF. The base sequence is TGTGCCAGCAGTCCACTCTCCTGGCGGGAGGCCTCCTACGAGCAGTACTTC.